Presented here are 29 T cell receptor beta chains from one specimen sequenced in a study of cytomegalovirus exposure and HLA in healthy donors. Assay: immunoSEQ multiplex PCR; the TCRdb copy retains only in-frame clones and omits some. The sample shows around 150,000 clones, 70% to 85% of them seen only once. The sequencing sample was made of PBMCs. The receptors were sampled from a man aged 30-40 years in good health and CMV-seropositive.

This rearrangement joins TRBV5-4 to TRBJ1-4, with a possible D match to TRBD1 (6 bases). CDR3 length: 18 residues. From germline, CDR1 is SGHNT and CDR2 YYREEE (reference sequence). Trimming removed 2 bases at V and 2 bases at J, with 19 bases between. CDR3 region: CASSLSSGAAPTNEKLFF. As DNA, the CDR3 is TGTGCCAGCAGCTTAAGTTCAGGGGCTGCGCCGACTAATGAAAAACTGTTTTTT.

The chain links TRBV6-5 to TRBJ2-3; D is unclear. CDR1 and CDR2 from the germline V gene are MNHEY and SVGAGI. This CDR3 is built from 14 residues. V lost 2 bases and J lost 3, with 9 bases in between. The CDR3 loop is CASSYTWATDTQYF. The CDR3 bases are TGTGCCAGCAGTTACACCTGGGCTACAGATACGCAGTATTTT.

The chain uses TRBV15 and TRBJ2-1; D not certain. Germline V CDR1 and CDR2: LNHNV, YYDKDF (reference sequence). V lost 0 bases, J lost 0 bases, and 6 bases lay in between. CDR3 size: 15 residues. CDR3 amino acids: CATSRDESSYNEQFF. The CDR3 DNA reads TGTGCCACCAGCAGAGATGAGAGCTCCTACAATGAGCAGTTCTTC.

V usage is TRBV25-1 and J usage is TRBJ1-1; 10 positions match TRBD1. The CDR3 is 18 amino acids. The germline V gene has CDR1 MGHDK and CDR2 SYGVNS. V lost 3 bases to trimming and J lost 7 bases; unmatched junction nucleotides: 17. CDR3 bases: TGTGCCAGCAGTGAGTCCCTCCGGGACAGGGGACTTAAGGGTGAAGCTTTCTTT. Protein sequence: CASSESLRDRGLKGEAFF. The full variable domain, completed using reference TRBV25-1 and TRBJ1-1, is EADIYQTPRYLVIGTGKKITLECSQTMGHDKMYWYQQDPGMELHLIHYSYGVNSTEKGDLSSESTVSRIRTEHFPLTLESARPSHTSQYLCASSESLRDRGLKGEAFFGQGTRLTVV.

V and J are TRBV18 and TRBJ1-1, with D perhaps TRBD1 (6 bases). Trimming cost V 2 bases and J 4 bases, with 14 bases left between them. Germline assignment: CDR1 KGHSH and CDR2 LQKENI. This CDR3 is 15 amino acids long. The CDR3 sequence is CASSPWIGQLTEAFF. The CDR3, as DNA: TGTGCCAGCTCACCATGGATCGGACAGCTCACTGAAGCTTTCTTT.

CDR3 residues: CASSPQGLAYEQYF. CDR3 in DNA: TGTGCCAGCTCACCACAGGGACTAGCGTACGAGCAGTACTTC. The V call is TRBV18, the J call TRBJ2-7, with 10 nucleotides matching TRBD2. CDR3 length equals 14 residues. In germline, CDR1 is KGHSH, CDR2 LQKENI. V shed 1 base and J 4 bases; nucleotides not matched to a gene: 1.

This clone has a single count. The chain links TRBV6-5 to TRBJ2-3; 9 bases agree with TRBD2. Germline V gene data show CDR1 as MNHEY and CDR2 as SVGAGI. V shed 4 bases, J shed 5 bases, and the junction held 10 bases outside the gene matches. The CDR3 consists of 16 residues. This chain's CDR3 is CASSLEAGGPRDTQYF. The CDR3 coding sequence is TGTGCCAGCAGTTTGGAGGCGGGAGGGCCCAGAGATACGCAGTATTTT.

V and J are TRBV19 and TRBJ1-2, with no clear D. V shed 6 bases and J shed 0 bases, with 17 bases lying between them. There are 16 residues in the CDR3. CDR1 and CDR2 (germline): LNHDA, SQIVND (reference sequence). For the CDR3, the DNA is TGTGCCAGTAGCCCATATGCGGGGTCCGCTAACTATGGCTACACCTTC. Translated: CASSPYAGSANYGYTF.

This clone has only one observation. This chain connects TRBV30 to TRBJ1-1; TRBD1 matches 7 bases. This CDR3 is 17 amino acids long. Germline V gene lookup returns CDR1 GTSNPN and CDR2 SVGIG (reference sequence). V gave up 2 bases and J gave up 1 base; unmatched junction bases: 13. This CDR3 reads CAWSLVKGRQGNTEAFF. CDR3 bases: TGTGCCTGGAGTTTGGTGAAGGGGCGACAGGGGAACACTGAAGCTTTCTTT.

The chain combines TRBV5-1 with TRBJ2-5; 8 bases agree with TRBD1. The CDR3 extends over 15 amino acids. Germline V gene lookup returns CDR1 SGHRS and CDR2 YFSETQ. Trimming cost V 0 bases and J 4 bases; bases outside gene matches: 5. CDR3 DNA: TGCGCCAGCAGCTTGGTGGGCACAGGGGGAGAGACCCAGTACTTC. Translated: CASSLVGTGGETQYF.

The chain recombines TRBV5-1 with TRBJ2-3; a weak D match, TRBD2 (5 bases). Per the germline V gene, CDR1 is SGHRS and CDR2 is YFSETQ. The CDR3 length is 13 residues. The V and J ends lost 5 bases and 5 bases respectively, with 12 bases between them. The CDR3 DNA reads as TGCGCCAGCAGTACTAGGTGGGGAGATACGCAGTATTTT. As protein: CASSTRWGDTQYF.

The J gene is TRBJ2-2, the V gene TRBV7-3; D might be TRBD1 (6 bases). Germline V gene data show CDR1 as SGHTA and CDR2 as FQGTGA. V was trimmed by 5 bases and J by 2 bases, leaving 12 bases between them. There are 15 residues in the CDR3. DNA for the CDR3: TGTGCCAGCAGCGAGGCAGGGGCCAACACCGGGGAGCTGTTTTTT. Protein sequence: CASSEAGANTGELFF.

V gene TRBV4-2 combines with J gene TRBJ2-1; tentative D call: TRBD1 (6 bases). CDR1 LGHNA and CDR2 YNFKEQ come from the germline V gene. The CDR3 runs 15 residues. The ends were cut back, 3 bases at V and 0 bases at J, with 9 bases in the middle. CDR3 nucleotide sequence: TGTGCCAGCAGCCAGGGGGCGAGCTCCTACAATGAGCAGTTCTTC. Translating gives CASSQGASSYNEQFF.

This rearrangement joins TRBV5-6 to TRBJ2-7; TRBD2 aligns across 7 bases. CDR1 and CDR2 (germline): SGHDT, YYEEEE. This CDR3 spans 15 amino acids. The trim removed 7 bases at V and 5 bases at J, leaving 15 bases unmatched. CDR3 in amino acids: CASFFIGGRGHEQYF. The CDR3 nucleotides read TGTGCCAGCTTCTTCATTGGCGGGAGAGGCCACGAGCAGTACTTC.

The gene calls are TRBV30 and TRBJ1-2; D unresolved. The CDR3 contains 15 residues. In germline, CDR1 is GTSNPN, CDR2 SVGIG (reference sequence). V shed 0 bases and J shed 5 bases, with 16 bases lying between them. DNA of the CDR3: TGTGCCTGGAGTGTAATGGGCCGATGGGAGTATGGCTACACCTTC. Amino acid sequence: CAWSVMGRWEYGYTF.

The CDR3 reads CASSPQGAGEAFF. The CDR3 DNA is TGTGCCAGCAGCCCACAGGGGGCAGGTGAAGCTTTCTTT. The chain recombines TRBV7-2 with TRBJ1-1, with 9 bases matching TRBD1. The CDR3 consists of 13 residues. Germline CDR1 SGHTA, CDR2 FQGNSA. Unmatched junction bases numbered 5, after V lost 5 bases and J lost 7 bases.

The chain is built from TRBV29-1 and TRBJ1-1; 8 bases are shared with TRBD1. Trimming cost V 4 bases and J 7 bases; bases outside gene matches: 8. CDR1 and CDR2 from the germline V gene are SQVTM and ANQGSEA. The CDR3 covers 13 residues. CDR3 in amino acids: CSVAGQGDYEAFF. In DNA, the CDR3 is TGCAGCGTTGCAGGACAGGGAGACTATGAAGCTTTCTTT. Together with reference TRBV29-1 and TRBJ1-1, the CDR3 gives the full variable domain: SAVISQKPSRDICQRGTSLTIQCQVDSQVTMMFWYRQQPGQSLTLIATANQGSEATYESGFVIDKFPISRPNLTFSTLTVSNMSPEDSSIYLCSVAGQGDYEAFFGQGTRLTVV.

The J gene is TRBJ1-3, the V gene TRBV2; possibly TRBD1 for D (5 bases). V lost 3 bases, J lost 2 bases, and 11 bases lay in between. The CDR3 sequence is 15 residues long. Looked up from germline, CDR1 is SNHLY and CDR2 is FYNNEI. The CDR3 nucleotides read TGTGCCAGCAGTGAGCACGGGGGGGCTGGAAACACCATATATTTT. Translation gives CASSEHGGAGNTIYF.

The chain employs TRBV7-6 and TRBJ1-2; D is perhaps TRBD1 (6 bases). The V end lost 3 bases, the J end lost 2 bases, and 13 bases lay between the germline ends. The CDR3 sequence is 15 residues long. The germline V gene encodes CDR1 SGHVS and CDR2 FNYEAQ. The CDR3: CASSLRGGANYGYTF. CDR3 nucleotides: TGTGCCAGCAGCTTGAGAGGGGGAGCCAACTATGGCTACACCTTC.

The rearrangement links TRBV7-2 to TRBJ1-1, with D perhaps matching TRBD1 (6 bases). The V gene lost 0 bases and the J gene lost 0 bases, with 8 bases spanning the gap. This CDR3 has 15 residues. Per germline, CDR1 SGHTA and CDR2 FQGNSA. This CDR3 is CASSLAGALNTEAFF. The CDR3 nucleotides read TGTGCCAGCAGCTTAGCGGGGGCGTTGAACACTGAAGCTTTCTTT.

This sequence joins TRBV10-3 and TRBJ1-2; 9 bases match TRBD1. In germline, CDR1 is ENHRY, CDR2 SYGVKD. There are 13 residues in the CDR3. CDR3 sequence (DNA): TGTGCTACTGGGGACAGGGCGTTCGATGGCTACACCTTC. It encodes CATGDRAFDGYTF.

This clone has just one count. The V and J genes are TRBV6-6 and TRBJ2-5, with 7 bases fitting TRBD1. Germline lookup yields CDR1 MNHNY and CDR2 SVGAGI (reference sequence). The CDR3 covers 14 residues. The V segment lost 6 bases and the J segment 3 bases; nucleotides outside the gene matches: 7. This chain's CDR3 is CASSQGTAEETQYF. CDR3 in DNA: TGTGCCAGCAGCCAAGGGACAGCCGAAGAGACCCAGTACTTC.

The sample holds a few counts of this clone. The chain combines TRBV5-5 with TRBJ2-3; the match to TRBD2 covers 9 bases. The CDR3 is made up of 15 amino acids. J was trimmed by 6 bases and V by 2 bases; bases with no gene match: 7. CDR1 SGHKS and CDR2 YYEKEE come from the germline V gene (reference sequence). DNA for the CDR3: TGTGCCAGCAGCTTAACGGGACTAGCCCGGGATACGCAGTATTTT. Protein: CASSLTGLARDTQYF.

The V call is TRBV5-1, the J call TRBJ2-5, with TRBD2 identical over 10 bases. V was clipped by 3 bases and J by 5 bases; unmatched bases: 13. CDR3 length equals 17 residues. The germline V gene has CDR1 SGHRS and CDR2 YFSETQ. The CDR3 region is CASSSASGGLRTETQYF. CDR3 coding DNA: TGCGCCAGCAGCTCAGCTAGCGGGGGTCTTAGGACGGAGACCCAGTACTTC.

This rearrangement joins TRBV5-1 to TRBJ1-2; 7 bases line up with TRBD1. The junction had 2 bases not matched to a gene; V was cut back by 1 base and J by 8 bases. This CDR3 contains 12 residues. CDR1 and CDR2 (germline): SGHRS, YFSETQ. The CDR3 coding sequence is TGCGCCAGCAGCTTGACAGGGGAAGGCTACACCTTC. Residues: CASSLTGEGYTF.

The chain joins TRBV5-4 to TRBJ2-3; 14 nucleotides agree with TRBD2. The V gene end was trimmed by 4 bases and the J gene end by 5 bases; junction bases not matched to a gene: 6. CDR1 is SGHNT and CDR2 is YYREEE in the germline V gene (reference sequence). The CDR3 runs 16 residues. This chain's CDR3 is CASSQGTSGGLDTQYF. The CDR3 DNA sequence: TGTGCCAGCAGCCAGGGGACTAGCGGGGGATTAGATACGCAGTATTTT.

The chain is built from TRBV9 and TRBJ2-1, with 12 bases lining up with TRBD2. J lost 9 bases, V lost 5 bases, and 6 bases had no gene match. CDR3 length: 14 residues. Germline CDR1 is SGDLS and CDR2 is YYNGEE. The chain's CDR3 is CASRLTSGSSEQFF. Written as DNA, the CDR3 is TGTGCCAGCAGGCTGACTAGCGGGAGTAGTGAGCAGTTCTTC.

The chain combines TRBV27 with TRBJ2-3; the D gene is possibly TRBD1 (5 bases). V lost 3 bases and J 4 bases, leaving 14 bases between the germline ends. Germline V gene sequence: CDR1 MNHEY, CDR2 SMNVEV (reference sequence). The CDR3 is 15 amino acids. The DNA of the CDR3 is TGTGCCAGCAGTTTGATAGCAGGGCGTTCAGATACGCAGTATTTT. It is translated as CASSLIAGRSDTQYF.

J is TRBJ1-1 and V is TRBV5-4; TRBD1 matches at 7 bases. The V gene end was trimmed by 9 bases and the J gene end by 1 base; junction bases not matched to a gene: 6. Germline loops: CDR1 SGHNT, CDR2 YYREEE (reference sequence). The CDR3 is 13 residues long. The CDR3 DNA reads TGTGCCACCAAGGGACAGACGAACACTGAAGCTTTCTTT. It encodes CATKGQTNTEAFF.